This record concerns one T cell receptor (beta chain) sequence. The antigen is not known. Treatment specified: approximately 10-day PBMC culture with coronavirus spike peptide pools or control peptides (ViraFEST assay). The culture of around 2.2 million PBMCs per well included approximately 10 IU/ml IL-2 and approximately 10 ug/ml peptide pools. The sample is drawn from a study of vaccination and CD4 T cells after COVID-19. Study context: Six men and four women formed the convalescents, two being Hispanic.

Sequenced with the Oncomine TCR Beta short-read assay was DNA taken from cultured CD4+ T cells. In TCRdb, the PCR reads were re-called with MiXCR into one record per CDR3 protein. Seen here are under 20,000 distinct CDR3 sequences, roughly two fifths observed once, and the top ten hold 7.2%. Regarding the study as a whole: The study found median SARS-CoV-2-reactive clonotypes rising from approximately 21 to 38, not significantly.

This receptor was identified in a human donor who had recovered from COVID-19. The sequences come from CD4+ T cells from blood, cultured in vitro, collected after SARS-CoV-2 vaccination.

CDR3 residues: CASSYAGRVNSPLHF. The CDR3 DNA reads as TGTGCCAGCAGTTATGCGGGACGGGTAAATTCACCCCTCCACTTT. The rearrangement links TRBV11-2 to TRBJ1-6, with D possibly TRBD1 on 5 matching bases. CDR3 size: 15 residues. Trimming took off 6 bases at V and 7 bases at J, with 16 bases between the two ends. Germline V gene data show CDR1 as SGHAT and CDR2 as FQNNGV.